This record concerns one T cell receptor (beta chain) sequence. The protocol attached unique molecular identifiers to individual cDNA molecules. MiXCR, applied by TCRdb to the 5' RACE reads, yields one record per CDR3 protein. The data contain about 44,000 distinct CDR3 sequences, around 23% of them singletons. The data derive from a study of early T cells in non-severe SARS-CoV-2 infection. With 3 bases clipped from V and 4 bases from J, the junction kept 5 bases outside the gene matches. This CDR3 is built from 14 residues. Germline CDR1 DFQATT, CDR2 SNEGSKA (reference sequence). The TCR sequence derives from an adult who was a healthcare worker with PCR-confirmed SARS-CoV-2 infection or an uninfected control (not recorded which). Source: whole blood, taken at baseline. The rearrangement uses TRBV20-1 and TRBJ2-1, with 8 bases fitting TRBD1. CDR3 sequence: CSASATGGYNEQFF. The DNA of the CDR3 is TGCAGTGCTAGCGCTACAGGGGGATACAATGAGCAGTTCTTC.